This T cell receptor beta chain came from a study of blood T cells in healthy people across ages. Findings and caveats of the study: Expanded clonotype changes were possibly confounded by unknown donor CMV status.

Combining a sample-barcoded 5' primer with a J-beta primer mix, a second PCR ran for roughly 7 to 11 cycles. TCRdb re-derived calls from the 5' RACE reads in MiXCR, one entry per CDR3 protein. The table has hundreds of thousands of distinct CDR3 sequences, under 55% seen once. The V end was cut by 6 bases, the J end by 3 bases, with 11 bases between. Germline V gene lookup returns CDR1 SNHLY and CDR2 FYNNEI. The CDR3 contains 13 residues. A few counts support this clonotype. Its antigen is as yet unknown. This sequence joins TRBV2 and TRBJ2-5, with D perhaps assigned TRBD1 or TRBD2 (5 bases each). The TCR originated in a man in his fifties or sixties in good health. Sequenced input: blood. The CDR3 nucleotides are TGTGCCAGCAGGGGGGACGGAGAAGAGACCCAGTACTTC. Translated: CASRGDGEETQYF.